These T cell receptor beta chains were read from a single sample in a study of vaccination effects on CD4 cells after COVID-19. The data were produced by immunoSEQ multiplex PCR, yet TCRdb's version contains in-frame clones alone and is incomplete. The repertoire consists of 66,000 or so clones, with about 74% occurring once and the leading ten covering 2% to 2.5%. Their cognate antigens are unknown. The material was CD4+ T cells from PBMCs cultured without peptide, obtained after COVID-19 vaccination. These receptors all stem from a human donor who received a COVID-19 vaccine. Each CDR3 is given with its conserved first and last residue. Each record gives: D gene, V gene, clone size, J gene, CDR3 DNA, CDR3 protein. A D gene is named only where the DNA matches it firmly. Part of the rows lack a size; the others show once, few, many or a class for expanded clones.

d_gene: TRBD1; v_gene: TRBV9; abundance: -; j_gene: TRBJ2-3; CDR3nt: TGTGCCAGCAGTGAAACGATCGGGACAGGGTTGACAGATACGCAGTATTTT; CDR3aa: CASSETIGTGLTDTQYF
d_gene: TRBD2; v_gene: TRBV6-2/TRBV6-3; abundance: -; j_gene: TRBJ2-1; CDR3nt: TGTGCCAGCAGTTACGTTGGGCGGGGGGTTGTCAATGAGCAGTTCTTC; CDR3aa: CASSYVGRGVVNEQFF
d_gene: -; v_gene: TRBV20-1; abundance: -; j_gene: TRBJ1-5; CDR3nt: TGCAGTGCTAGTAGGATGGGGGCCGGTCAGCCCCAGCATTTT; CDR3aa: CSASRMGAGQPQHF
d_gene: TRBD1; v_gene: TRBV5-1; abundance: -; j_gene: TRBJ1-1; CDR3nt: TGCGCCAGCAGCTGGGCAGGACAGGGCACTGAAGCTTTCTTT; CDR3aa: CASSWAGQGTEAFF
d_gene: -; v_gene: TRBV6-5; abundance: -; j_gene: TRBJ1-3; CDR3nt: TGTGCCAGCAGTTCAGCTCTCGGAAACACCATATATTTT; CDR3aa: CASSSALGNTIYF
d_gene: TRBD1; v_gene: TRBV2; abundance: once; j_gene: TRBJ1-4; CDR3nt: TGTGCCAGCAGTAAGCAGGGGGCTAATGAAAAACTGTTTTTT; CDR3aa: CASSKQGANEKLFF
d_gene: -; v_gene: TRBV5-4; abundance: -; j_gene: TRBJ2-3; CDR3nt: TGTGCCAGCAGCTCGAGGACAGCCAGCACAGATACGCAGTATTTT; CDR3aa: CASSSRTASTDTQYF
d_gene: -; v_gene: TRBV5-4; abundance: -; j_gene: TRBJ2-3; CDR3nt: TGTGCCAGCAGCAGGGGGGACAGCGGGGTTACGCAGTATTTT; CDR3aa: CASSRGDSGVTQYF
d_gene: -; v_gene: TRBV5-6; abundance: once; j_gene: TRBJ2-1; CDR3nt: TGTGCCAGCTGGCCGGGGGGCAGCTACAATGAGCAGTTCTTC; CDR3aa: CASWPGGSYNEQFF
d_gene: TRBD2; v_gene: TRBV7-2; abundance: medium-sized; j_gene: TRBJ2-1; CDR3nt: TGTGCCAGCAGCAAAGATAGCGGGGGGGCCTTCTTGGAGCAGTTCTTC; CDR3aa: CASSKDSGGAFLEQFF
d_gene: -; v_gene: TRBV29-1; abundance: -; j_gene: TRBJ2-3; CDR3nt: TGCAGGATACCTCGTTGGCAGGTCACAGATACGCAGTATTTT; CDR3aa: CRIPRWQVTDTQYF
d_gene: TRBD1; v_gene: TRBV20-1; abundance: -; j_gene: TRBJ1-3; CDR3nt: TGCAGTGCTAGTGGGACAGGGGGCTTGAAAGGAAACACCATATATTTT; CDR3aa: CSASGTGGLKGNTIYF
d_gene: -; v_gene: TRBV2; abundance: few; j_gene: TRBJ1-5; CDR3nt: TGTGCCAGCAGTGACGCCCTCAATCAGCCCCAGCATTTT; CDR3aa: CASSDALNQPQHF
d_gene: -; v_gene: TRBV29-1; abundance: few; j_gene: TRBJ1-1; CDR3nt: TGCAGCGTTGAGGGGGGCATGAACACTGAAGCTTTCTTT; CDR3aa: CSVEGGMNTEAFF
d_gene: -; v_gene: TRBV7-2; abundance: -; j_gene: TRBJ2-5; CDR3nt: TGTGCCAGCAGATTTTCGGGATCCTCCTGGGAGACCCAGTACTTC; CDR3aa: CASRFSGSSWETQYF
d_gene: -; v_gene: TRBV25-1; abundance: -; j_gene: TRBJ2-1; CDR3nt: TGTGCCAGCAGTGAATACAATGAGCAGTTCTTC; CDR3aa: CASSEYNEQFF
d_gene: TRBD1; v_gene: TRBV29-1; abundance: -; j_gene: TRBJ2-3; CDR3nt: TGCAGCACCGGGACAGGAAAGGCAGATACGCAGTATTTT; CDR3aa: CSTGTGKADTQYF
d_gene: -; v_gene: TRBV5-4; abundance: -; j_gene: TRBJ1-5; CDR3nt: TGTGCCAGCAGCGAGGGACGGGAGTCCTGGTGGCCCCAGCATTTT; CDR3aa: CASSEGRESWWPQHF
d_gene: -; v_gene: TRBV11-2; abundance: -; j_gene: TRBJ1-6; CDR3nt: TGTGCCAGCAGTTACGACAGTCTCTATTCACCCCTCCACTTT; CDR3aa: CASSYDSLYSPLHF
d_gene: -; v_gene: TRBV7-3; abundance: -; j_gene: TRBJ2-1; CDR3nt: TGTGCCAGCAGCCCAACGGGTGGGACCGCCGGCAATGAGCAGTTCTTC; CDR3aa: CASSPTGGTAGNEQFF
d_gene: TRBD1; v_gene: TRBV6-5; abundance: once; j_gene: TRBJ1-4; CDR3nt: TGTGCCAGCACCCGGACAGGGTGGTCTGAAAAACTGTTTTTT; CDR3aa: CASTRTGWSEKLFF
d_gene: -; v_gene: TRBV7-9; abundance: -; j_gene: TRBJ1-1; CDR3nt: TGTGCCAGCAGCCGAACCGAGGGAACCGAAGCTTTCTTT; CDR3aa: CASSRTEGTEAFF
d_gene: -; v_gene: TRBV10-3; abundance: -; j_gene: TRBJ1-5; CDR3nt: TGTGCCATCAGTGAGTCCGGGACCAATCAGCCCCAGCATTTT; CDR3aa: CAISESGTNQPQHF
d_gene: -; v_gene: TRBV9; abundance: -; j_gene: TRBJ2-5; CDR3nt: TGTGCCAGCAGCGTAGGAACAGTACAAGAGACCCAGTACTTC; CDR3aa: CASSVGTVQETQYF
d_gene: TRBD1; v_gene: TRBV10-2; abundance: -; j_gene: TRBJ1-4; CDR3nt: TGCGCCAGCAGCTCCGGGACAGGGGGCCGGAATGAAAAACTGTTTTTT; CDR3aa: CASSSGTGGRNEKLFF
d_gene: -; v_gene: TRBV7-2; abundance: once; j_gene: TRBJ1-1; CDR3nt: TGTGCCAGCAGCTGGATCGGGACCCTGAACACTGAAGCTTTCTTT; CDR3aa: CASSWIGTLNTEAFF
d_gene: -; v_gene: TRBV4-1; abundance: -; j_gene: TRBJ1-3; CDR3nt: TGCGCCAGCAGCCGATACAGGACCGAGGCTGGAAACACCATATATTTT; CDR3aa: CASSRYRTEAGNTIYF
d_gene: TRBD2; v_gene: TRBV5-1; abundance: -; j_gene: TRBJ2-1; CDR3nt: TGCGCCAGCAGCTCACTATCCCGACTAGCGGGGTCGGGGAATGAGCAGTTCTTC; CDR3aa: CASSSLSRLAGSGNEQFF
d_gene: -; v_gene: TRBV7-8; abundance: -; j_gene: TRBJ1-2; CDR3nt: TGTGCCAGCAGCGAAATAACCCCAATGGGGGGCGTTAACTATGGCTACACCTTC; CDR3aa: CASSEITPMGGVNYGYTF
d_gene: -; v_gene: TRBV19; abundance: -; j_gene: TRBJ1-1; CDR3nt: TGTGCCAGTAGTTCAAGGCCGGGGGCAAAAAACACTGAAGCTTTCTTT; CDR3aa: CASSSRPGAKNTEAFF
d_gene: -; v_gene: TRBV9; abundance: few; j_gene: TRBJ1-1; CDR3nt: TGTGCCAGCAGCGTAGTTATGACAAACACTGAAGCTTTCTTT; CDR3aa: CASSVVMTNTEAFF